The 20 T cell receptor beta chains presented below share a single source sample, sequenced in a study of blood T cell repertoires in COVID-19. TCRdb keeps only in-frame clones here, not all; method: immunoSEQ multiplex PCR. The sample comprises 85,000 to 120,000 clones, around nine tenths of which are singletons, and approximately 2.9% rests with the top ten. The sample consisted of peripheral blood. These receptor sequences come from a middle-aged man with active or convalescent COVID-19.

The rearrangement links TRBV6-5 to TRBJ2-7; D gene unclear. From germline, CDR1 is MNHEY and CDR2 SVGAGI. With 0 bases removed from V and 2 bases from J, the gap between germline ends came to 8 bases. This CDR3 has 14 residues. CDR3 protein: CASSYSADTYEQYV. CDR3 nucleotide sequence: TGTGCCAGCAGTTACTCTGCGGATACCTACGAGCAGTACGTC.

The CDR3 here is CASILDGGNEKLFF. In DNA form, the CDR3 reads TGTGCCAGTATTCTCGACGGAGGTAATGAAAAACTGTTTTTT. The genes are TRBV2 and TRBJ1-4; D unresolved. The CDR3 runs 14 residues. Trimming removed 9 bases at V and 4 bases at J, with 15 bases between. Looked up from germline, CDR1 is SNHLY and CDR2 is FYNNEI.

The chain joins TRBV7-2 to TRBJ2-7; D might be TRBD2 (6 bases). V dropped 4 bases and J dropped 2 bases, with 12 bases sitting between them. The CDR3 is made up of 14 amino acids. In germline, CDR1 is SGHTA, CDR2 FQGNSA. Here the CDR3 reads CASSSARGTYEQYF. In DNA form, the CDR3 reads TGTGCCAGCAGCTCCGCTCGGGGGACCTACGAGCAGTACTTC.

The V call is TRBV19, the J call TRBJ1-2; TRBD1 matches 8 bases. The CDR3 has 15 amino acids. Trimming cost V 3 bases and J 2 bases; bases outside gene matches: 5. CDR1 LNHDA and CDR2 SQIVND come from the germline V gene (reference sequence). CDR3 DNA sequence: TGTGCCAGTAGTATCCGGGACAGGATAAACTATGGCTACACCTTC. Translating gives CASSIRDRINYGYTF.

CDR3 nucleotide sequence: TGTGCCAGCAGTTACTCGAGACAGGCCTATAATTCACCCCTCCACTTT. Residues: CASSYSRQAYNSPLHF. The V gene is TRBV6-5, the J gene TRBJ1-6; D possibly corresponds to TRBD1 (6 bases). V gave up 0 bases and J gave up 2 bases, with 8 bases separating them. Germline lookup yields CDR1 MNHEY and CDR2 SVGAGI. CDR3 length equals 16 residues.

This clone was counted once. This chain links TRBV7-9 with TRBJ2-1; no reliable D call. Trimming removed 5 bases at V and 6 bases at J, with 8 bases between. The CDR3 spans 12 residues. The V gene's germline CDR1 is SEHNR and CDR2 FQNEAQ (reference sequence). Here the CDR3 DNA reads TGTGCCAGCAGCCGAAACACCAATGAGCAGTTCTTC. Protein: CASSRNTNEQFF.

The chain employs TRBV4-1 and TRBJ2-5; 7 nucleotides line up with TRBD2. The CDR3 is 17 amino acids. With 3 bases clipped from V and 5 bases from J, the junction kept 15 bases outside the gene matches. Germline V gene lookup returns CDR1 MGHRA and CDR2 YSYEKL. In nucleotides, the CDR3 is TGCGCCAGCAGCCACTACTTTTATATCCGGGGGGAGGAGACCCAGTACTTC. This sequence encodes CASSHYFYIRGEETQYF.

In its sample, this clone was seen a few times. V usage is TRBV28 and J usage is TRBJ2-1, with TRBD1 as a possible D gene (7 bases). The CDR3 runs to 18 residues. The V gene lost 4 bases and the J gene lost 3 bases, with 22 bases spanning the gap. Germline values: CDR1 MDHEN, CDR2 SYDVKM. This CDR3 reads CASSSDRQGGSYYNEQFF. CDR3 DNA sequence: TGTGCCAGCAGTTCAGATCGACAGGGAGGTTCCTACTACAATGAGCAGTTCTTC.

The J gene is TRBJ2-1, the V gene TRBV6-5; 9 bases match TRBD2. V lost 0 bases, J lost 5 bases, and 2 bases stayed unmatched. Per the germline V gene, CDR1 is MNHEY and CDR2 is SVGAGI. The CDR3 has 15 amino acids. CDR3 sequence: CASSYSRGGHNEQFF. The CDR3 nucleotides are TGTGCCAGCAGTTACTCGCGGGGGGGTCACAATGAGCAGTTCTTC.

V is TRBV6-5 and J is TRBJ2-7; TRBD2 aligns across 11 bases. CDR3 length: 15 amino acids. V lost 6 bases, J lost 0 bases, and 4 bases stayed unmatched. Germline V CDR1 and CDR2: MNHEY, SVGAGI. CDR3 DNA sequence: TGTGCCAGCAGAGTTAGCGGGGGGGCCTCCTACGAGCAGTACGTC. Amino acids: CASRVSGGASYEQYV.

This chain links TRBV2 with TRBJ2-1, with 8 nucleotides matching TRBD2. Trimming at V came to 4 bases and at J to 6 bases, leaving 8 bases not matched to a gene. This CDR3 is 15 amino acids long. Germline CDR1 reads SNHLY; CDR2 reads FYNNEI. DNA for the CDR3: TGTGCCAGCAGTGTCGGGACTAGTGTCCGCAATGAGCAGTTCTTC. Residues: CASSVGTSVRNEQFF. Full variable domain (rest looked up from reference TRBV2 and TRBJ2-1): EPEVTQTPSHQVTQMGQEVILRCVPISNHLYFYWYRQILGQKVEFLVSFYNNEISEKSEIFDDQFSVERPDGSNFTLKIRSTKLEDSAMYFCASSVGTSVRNEQFFGPGTRLTVL.

The CDR3 coding sequence is TGTGCCAGTAGTTCCGGACTGAACTCTGGGGCCAACGTCCTGACTTTC. Its protein product is CASSSGLNSGANVLTF. The chain couples TRBV19 to TRBJ2-6, with TRBD2 as a possible D gene (5 bases). The CDR3 runs 16 residues. Germline V CDR1 and CDR2: LNHDA, SQIVND (reference sequence). Trimming removed 5 bases at V and 0 bases at J, with 11 bases between.

The chain couples TRBV29-1 to TRBJ1-1, with 9 bases lining up with TRBD1. Trimming removed 5 bases from V and 4 bases from J; junction bases left unmatched: 2. This CDR3 comprises 12 residues. Germline V CDR1 and CDR2: SQVTM, ANQGSEA. The CDR3 DNA reads as TGCAGCGTTAGGGACAGGGCCACTGAAGCTTTCTTT. This encodes CSVRDRATEAFF.

CDR3 sequence: CASSESPSGSGNEQFF. Written as DNA, the CDR3 is TGTGCCAGCAGTGAATCCCCTAGCGGGTCCGGGAATGAGCAGTTCTTC. The genes are TRBV6-1 and TRBJ2-1; 8 nucleotides match TRBD2. V shed 2 bases and J 7 bases; nucleotides not matched to a gene: 10. The CDR3 runs 16 residues. CDR1 MNHNS and CDR2 SASEGT come from the germline V gene.

The chain carries TRBV19 and TRBJ2-3; D might be TRBD1 (5 bases). Germline CDR1 reads LNHDA; CDR2 reads SQIVND (reference sequence). V lost 3 bases to trimming and J lost 2 bases, with 12 bases between them. The CDR3 length is 15 residues. CDR3 loop: CASSIGNRFTDTQYF. As DNA, the CDR3 is TGTGCCAGTAGTATCGGCAACAGGTTCACAGATACGCAGTATTTT.

The rearrangement joins TRBV28 to TRBJ1-5; 12 bases fit TRBD1. The germline V gene has CDR1 MDHEN and CDR2 SYDVKM. After removal of 4 bases from V and 5 bases from J, the junction contained 3 bases not matched to a gene. The CDR3 sequence is 15 residues long. Here the CDR3 reads CASSSGTGGYQPQHF. The CDR3 DNA sequence: TGTGCCAGCAGTTCCGGGACAGGGGGCTATCAGCCCCAGCATTTT.

A word on this clone: The sample carries other DNA sequences with the same CDR3. V is TRBV7-9 and J is TRBJ1-2; TRBD1 aligns across 8 bases. CDR1 and CDR2 (germline): SEHNR, FQNEAQ (reference sequence). Trimming at V came to 4 bases and at J to 4 bases, leaving 5 bases not matched to a gene. This CDR3 has 14 amino acids. The CDR3: CASSSGQGAYGYTF. CDR3 in DNA: TGTGCCAGCAGCTCCGGACAGGGCGCCTATGGCTACACCTTC.

This clone was detected only a few times. V is TRBV9 and J is TRBJ2-2; the D gene is possibly TRBD1 (5 bases). Germline values: CDR1 SGDLS, CDR2 YYNGEE. The V and J ends lost 2 bases and 7 bases respectively, with 12 bases between them. This CDR3 has 14 amino acids. The CDR3 nucleotides are TGTGCCAGCAGCGTTAGGGGATCTGGCGGGGAGCTGTTTTTT. Protein product: CASSVRGSGGELFF. The full variable domain, rest sourced from reference TRBV9 and TRBJ2-2, is DSGVTQTPKHLITATGQRVTLRCSPRSGDLSVYWYQQSLDQGLQFLIQYYNGEERAKGNILERFSAQQFPDLHSELNLSSLELGDSALYFCASSVRGSGGELFFGEGSRLTVL.

The V call is TRBV16, the J call TRBJ1-5; TRBD1 might be the D (5 bases). V was trimmed by 4 bases and J by 1 base, leaving 8 bases between them. Germline V gene lookup returns CDR1 KGHSY and CDR2 FQNENV. The CDR3 sequence is 14 residues long. CDR3 loop: CASSRRQSNQPQHF. CDR3 sequence (DNA): TGTGCCAGCAGCCGACGACAGAGCAATCAGCCCCAGCATTTT.

The chain carries TRBV5-6 and TRBJ1-4, with a tentative D call TRBD1 (5 bases). Trimming pared 4 bases from V and 7 bases from J, leaving 14 bases between. The CDR3 extends over 14 amino acids. Germline values: CDR1 SGHDT, CDR2 YYEEEE. CDR3 bases: TGTGCCAGCAGCCTACAGACCGGGGGTGAAAAACTGTTTTTT. Its translation is CASSLQTGGEKLFF.